The 9 T cell receptor beta chains presented below share a single source sample, sequenced in a study of cytomegalovirus exposure and HLA in healthy donors. Method: immunoSEQ multiplex PCR; TCRdb's copy keeps in-frame clones and lacks some. There are some 260,000 clones in the sample; about 90% occur only once, and approximately 3% lies in the top ten. Sequenced sample: PBMCs. The source is a woman aged 25 to 39 in good health and CMV-seronegative.

This chain uses TRBV15 with TRBJ1-5; 7 bases fit TRBD1. With V trimmed by 5 bases and J by 3 bases, 7 bases remained unmatched. The germline V gene encodes CDR1 LNHNV and CDR2 YYDKDF (reference sequence). The CDR3 loop spans 15 amino acids. CDR3 sequence reads: CATSRTDRSNQPQHF. The CDR3 nucleotides are TGTGCCACCAGCCGGACGGACAGGTCCAATCAGCCCCAGCATTTT.

V is TRBV28 and J is TRBJ2-1, with 9 nucleotides matching TRBD2. Germline V gene lookup returns CDR1 MDHEN and CDR2 SYDVKM. The CDR3 sequence is 16 residues long. After removal of 2 bases from V and 6 bases from J, the junction contained 8 bases not matched to a gene. The CDR3 loop is CASSLVSGSLLNEQFF. The DNA for the CDR3 is TGTGCCAGCAGTTTAGTTAGCGGGAGCCTCCTCAATGAGCAGTTCTTC.

This rearrangement joins TRBV30 to TRBJ2-2; no clear D gene. The CDR3 runs 15 residues. Germline CDR1 and CDR2: GTSNPN and SVGIG (reference sequence). V lost 4 bases, J lost 0 bases, and 12 bases lay in between. CDR3 residues: CAWKVANANTGELFF. The CDR3 nucleotides read TGTGCCTGGAAAGTGGCCAACGCGAACACCGGGGAGCTGTTTTTT. Using reference TRBV30 and TRBJ2-2 for the parts outside the CDR3, the full variable domain is SQTIHQWPATLVQPVGSPLSLECTVEGTSNPNLYWYRQAAGRGLQLLFYSVGIGQISSEVPQNLSASRPQDRQFILSSKKLLLSDSGFYLCAWKVANANTGELFFGEGSRLTVL.

Notes on this clone: This same CDR3 is encoded by further DNA sequences in the sample. In nucleotides, the CDR3 is TGTGCCACCAGCAGAGTGGGACAGGGGAATGAAAAACTGTTTTTT. It codes for CATSRVGQGNEKLFF. The gene calls are TRBV15 and TRBJ1-4, with 10 bases lining up with TRBD1. The CDR3 covers 15 residues. The V gene's germline CDR1 is LNHNV and CDR2 YYDKDF (reference sequence). J lost 5 bases, V lost 1 base, and 1 base had no gene match.

J is TRBJ2-5 and V is TRBV9, with D uncertain. CDR3 size: 16 residues. V gave up 0 bases and J gave up 5 bases, with 17 bases separating them. Per germline, CDR1 SGDLS and CDR2 YYNGEE. The CDR3 region is CASSVDPGHRGETQYF. DNA of the CDR3: TGTGCCAGCAGCGTAGACCCAGGCCACCGTGGGGAGACCCAGTACTTC.

The chain links TRBV6-5 to TRBJ1-2; perhaps TRBD1 as D (6 bases). This CDR3 region has 12 residues. Per the germline V gene, CDR1 is MNHEY and CDR2 is SVGAGI. Trimming shortened V by 7 bases and J by 12 bases, and 18 bases separated the two germline ends. The chain's CDR3 is CASTLTGLGNTF. The DNA of the CDR3 is TGTGCCAGCACTCTAACAGGGCTCGGTAACACCTTC.

The chain is built from TRBV29-1 and TRBJ1-2; TRBD1 might be the D (5 bases). The germline V gene encodes CDR1 SQVTM and CDR2 ANQGSEA. The CDR3 runs 12 residues. V was trimmed by 0 bases and J by 3 bases, leaving 5 bases between them. In DNA form, the CDR3 reads TGCAGCGTTGAAGAGGGGGACTATGGCTACACCTTC. Protein: CSVEEGDYGYTF.

The chain links TRBV5-4 to TRBJ2-7; 7 nucleotides align to TRBD2. The CDR3 spans 16 residues. V dropped 0 bases and J dropped 4; count of bases not matched to a gene: 10. Germline V gives CDR1 SGHNT, CDR2 YYREEE (reference sequence). The DNA for the CDR3 is TGTGCCAGCAGCTTGGTGGCGGGAGCGCGTGGTTACGAGCAGTACTTC. Protein: CASSLVAGARGYEQYF. Looking up the rest from reference TRBV5-4 and TRBJ2-7 gives the full variable domain: ETGVTQSPTHLIKTRGQQVTLRCSSQSGHNTVSWYQQALGQGPQFIFQYYREEENGRGNFPPRFSGLQFPNYSSELNVNALELDDSALYLCASSLVAGARGYEQYFGPGTRLTVT.

The rearrangement links TRBV11-2 to TRBJ2-1; the D is unclear. The CDR3 contains 12 residues. The germline gives CDR1 SGHAT, CDR2 FQNNGV. Trimming stripped 1 base from V and 9 bases from J, with 7 bases between. The CDR3 nucleotides are TGTGCCAGCAGCTTAGTCCGGTCTGAGCAGTTCTTC. It codes for CASSLVRSEQFF.